The rows below give T cell receptor beta chains drawn from one sample of a study of vaccination and CD4 T cells after COVID-19. From the PCR reads, TCRdb called clonotypes with MiXCR, one entry per CDR3 protein. The sample consists of 25,000 or so distinct CDR3 sequences, approximately 40% of them appearing once. Antigen specificity for these receptors is unknown. What was sequenced was CD4+ T cells from blood, cultured in vitro. These TCRs come from a human donor who had recovered from COVID-19. Each CDR3 is given with its conserved first and last residue. The order of the fields is clone size, V gene, J gene, D gene, CDR3 protein, CDR3 DNA. The D gene is left open where the match is weak. Clone size is not always given. Where it is, it says once, few, many or a class for expanded clones.

abundance: few; v_gene: TRBV20-1; j_gene: TRBJ1-2; d_gene: NA; CDR3aa: CSARDEPGPAYGYTF; CDR3nt: TGCAGTGCTAGAGATGAGCCAGGGCCAGCCTATGGCTACACCTTC
abundance: few; v_gene: TRBV27; j_gene: TRBJ2-7; d_gene: TRBD1; CDR3aa: CASSYRGDSYEQYF; CDR3nt: TGTGCCAGCAGTTACAGGGGGGATTCCTACGAGCAGTACTTC
abundance: few; v_gene: TRBV5-4; j_gene: TRBJ2-5; d_gene: NA; CDR3aa: CASSAGTAKTQYF; CDR3nt: TGTGCCAGCAGCGCGGGGACAGCAAAGACCCAGTACTTC
abundance: NA; v_gene: TRBV21-1; j_gene: TRBJ2-7; d_gene: NA; CDR3aa: CASSKTGPTASDEQYF; CDR3nt: TGTGCCAGCAGCAAAACCGGGCCCACCGCCAGCGACGAGCAGTACTTC
abundance: few; v_gene: TRBV25-1; j_gene: TRBJ2-3; d_gene: NA; CDR3aa: CASSPRGESTDTQYF; CDR3nt: TGTGCCAGCAGTCCCCGAGGGGAGAGCACAGATACGCAGTATTTT
abundance: few; v_gene: TRBV7-2; j_gene: TRBJ1-5; d_gene: NA; CDR3aa: CASSLGTQGRQPQHF; CDR3nt: TGTGCCAGCAGCTTAGGAACGCAGGGTCGCCAGCCCCAGCATTTT
abundance: NA; v_gene: TRBV18; j_gene: TRBJ1-6; d_gene: NA; CDR3aa: CASSPSASGNNSPLHF; CDR3nt: TGTGCCAGCTCACCAAGTGCGTCGGGCAATAATTCACCCCTCCACTTT
abundance: NA; v_gene: TRBV6-1; j_gene: TRBJ2-1; d_gene: NA; CDR3aa: CASRGAGDEQFF; CDR3nt: TGTGCCAGCAGGGGGGCCGGCGATGAGCAGTTCTTC
abundance: few; v_gene: TRBV7-8; j_gene: TRBJ2-5; d_gene: TRBD1; CDR3aa: CASSLRQGREETQYF; CDR3nt: TGTGCCAGCAGCCTGCGACAGGGCAGGGAAGAGACCCAGTACTTC
abundance: NA; v_gene: TRBV28; j_gene: TRBJ1-6; d_gene: NA; CDR3aa: CASSLTRGLSSYNSPLHF; CDR3nt: TGTGCCAGCAGTTTGACCAGGGGACTGAGCTCCTATAATTCACCCCTCCACTTT
abundance: NA; v_gene: TRBV27; j_gene: TRBJ2-6; d_gene: NA; CDR3aa: CASSFAGLVNVLTF; CDR3nt: TGTGCCAGCAGTTTTGCCGGACTCGTCAACGTCCTGACTTTC
abundance: few; v_gene: TRBV28; j_gene: TRBJ2-7; d_gene: NA; CDR3aa: CASSRPTLGGGSSYEQYF; CDR3nt: TGTGCCAGCAGTCGTCCCACCCTCGGGGGCGGGAGCTCGTACGAGCAGTACTTC
abundance: few; v_gene: TRBV7-2; j_gene: TRBJ2-1; d_gene: NA; CDR3aa: CASSLAYGWVF; CDR3nt: TGTGCCAGCAGCTTAGCGTATGGTTGGGTCTTC
abundance: NA; v_gene: TRBV19; j_gene: TRBJ2-1; d_gene: TRBD1; CDR3aa: CASSGDRDYNEQFF; CDR3nt: TGTGCCAGCTCCGGGGACAGGGACTACAATGAGCAGTTCTTC
abundance: once; v_gene: TRBV5-4; j_gene: TRBJ2-5; d_gene: TRBD2; CDR3aa: CASTVSGYQETQYF; CDR3nt: TGTGCCAGCACTGTTAGCGGGTACCAAGAGACCCAGTACTTC
abundance: NA; v_gene: TRBV7-8; j_gene: TRBJ2-7; d_gene: NA; CDR3aa: CASSLGASYEQYF; CDR3nt: TGTGCCAGCAGCTTAGGGGCGAGCTACGAGCAGTACTTC
abundance: few; v_gene: TRBV6-1; j_gene: TRBJ2-7; d_gene: NA; CDR3aa: CASSMGGAKGYEQYF; CDR3nt: TGTGCCAGCAGCATGGGGGGAGCCAAGGGGTACGAGCAGTACTTC
abundance: NA; v_gene: TRBV24-1; j_gene: TRBJ2-5; d_gene: TRBD1; CDR3aa: CATSAGGETQYF; CDR3nt: TGTGCCACGAGCGCAGGGGGAGAGACCCAGTACTTC
abundance: NA; v_gene: TRBV11-2; j_gene: TRBJ2-2; d_gene: TRBD1; CDR3aa: CASSLWDRGIGELFF; CDR3nt: TGTGCCAGCAGCTTATGGGACAGGGGCATCGGGGAGCTGTTTTTT
abundance: few; v_gene: TRBV2; j_gene: TRBJ1-5; d_gene: NA; CDR3aa: CASSGVMDNQPQHF; CDR3nt: TGTGCCAGCTCAGGGGTTATGGACAATCAGCCCCAGCATTTT
abundance: NA; v_gene: TRBV12-3/TRBV12-4; j_gene: TRBJ1-1; d_gene: NA; CDR3aa: CASSLEGSVNTEAFF; CDR3nt: TGTGCCAGCAGTTTAGAGGGATCGGTGAACACTGAAGCTTTCTTT
abundance: few; v_gene: TRBV24-1; j_gene: TRBJ2-5; d_gene: NA; CDR3aa: CATSDLGGRETQYF; CDR3nt: TGTGCCACCAGTGATTTAGGGGGGAGAGAGACCCAGTACTTC
abundance: NA; v_gene: TRBV20-1; j_gene: TRBJ2-5; d_gene: TRBD2; CDR3aa: CSAREMTSGRETQYF; CDR3nt: TGCAGTGCTAGGGAAATGACTAGCGGGAGGGAGACCCAGTACTTC
abundance: NA; v_gene: TRBV2; j_gene: TRBJ2-3; d_gene: NA; CDR3aa: CASSEGAHSTDTQYF; CDR3nt: TGTGCCAGCAGTGAAGGGGCTCACAGCACAGATACGCAGTATTTT
abundance: few; v_gene: TRBV27; j_gene: TRBJ2-2; d_gene: NA; CDR3aa: CASSSGIGELFF; CDR3nt: TGTGCCAGCAGTTCAGGTATCGGGGAGCTGTTTTTT
abundance: few; v_gene: TRBV7-9; j_gene: TRBJ2-4; d_gene: NA; CDR3aa: CASSPGLNAKNIQYF; CDR3nt: TGTGCCAGCAGCCCCGGACTTAACGCCAAAAACATTCAGTACTTC
abundance: NA; v_gene: TRBV19; j_gene: TRBJ2-3; d_gene: TRBD2; CDR3aa: CASSSLAGRFTDTQYF; CDR3nt: TGTGCCAGTAGTAGTCTTGCCGGGAGGTTCACAGATACGCAGTATTTT
abundance: NA; v_gene: TRBV12-3/TRBV12-4; j_gene: TRBJ2-1; d_gene: TRBD2; CDR3aa: CASSLGSGTSGSNEQFF; CDR3nt: TGTGCCAGCAGTTTAGGATCCGGGACTAGCGGGAGCAATGAGCAGTTCTTC
abundance: few; v_gene: TRBV24-1; j_gene: TRBJ1-1; d_gene: TRBD1; CDR3aa: CATRAGGVNTEAFF; CDR3nt: TGTGCCACTAGGGCAGGGGGCGTGAACACTGAAGCTTTCTTT
abundance: NA; v_gene: TRBV6-2/TRBV6-3; j_gene: TRBJ1-5; d_gene: TRBD1; CDR3aa: CATYGQATFSNQPQHF; CDR3nt: TGTGCCACCTACGGACAGGCGACCTTTAGCAATCAGCCCCAGCATTTT
abundance: few; v_gene: TRBV20-1; j_gene: TRBJ2-1; d_gene: TRBD2; CDR3aa: CSARDQLAGGYNEQFF; CDR3nt: TGCAGTGCTAGAGATCAGCTAGCGGGGGGGTATAATGAGCAGTTCTTC
abundance: few; v_gene: TRBV2; j_gene: TRBJ1-5; d_gene: TRBD1; CDR3aa: CASSDRGPTQHF; CDR3nt: TGTGCCAGCAGTGATAGGGGGCCAACCCAGCATTTT
abundance: NA; v_gene: TRBV7-2; j_gene: TRBJ2-1; d_gene: NA; CDR3aa: CASFTGLAYNEQFF; CDR3nt: TGTGCCAGCTTCACAGGGCTAGCCTACAATGAGCAGTTCTTC
abundance: NA; v_gene: TRBV6-1; j_gene: TRBJ2-7; d_gene: NA; CDR3aa: CASLTPTYSYEQYF; CDR3nt: TGTGCCAGCCTCACTCCTACGTACTCCTACGAGCAGTACTTC
abundance: NA; v_gene: TRBV11-3; j_gene: TRBJ2-2; d_gene: NA; CDR3aa: CASSLSFLRRPNTGELFF; CDR3nt: TGTGCCAGCAGCTTATCGTTCCTTAGAAGGCCTAACACCGGGGAGCTGTTTTTT
abundance: NA; v_gene: TRBV11-2; j_gene: TRBJ2-5; d_gene: TRBD1; CDR3aa: CASSSVGYRGWETQYF; CDR3nt: TGTGCCAGCAGCTCCGTAGGGTACAGGGGATGGGAGACCCAGTACTTC
abundance: NA; v_gene: TRBV10-1; j_gene: TRBJ2-1; d_gene: NA; CDR3aa: CASISFHNEQFF; CDR3nt: TGCGCCAGCATCAGTTTTCACAATGAGCAGTTCTTC
abundance: NA; v_gene: TRBV7-9; j_gene: TRBJ1-1; d_gene: NA; CDR3aa: CASSPGGGAWKAFF; CDR3nt: TGTGCCAGCAGCCCCGGGGGGGGGGCTTGGAAAGCTTTCTTT
abundance: few; v_gene: TRBV7-3; j_gene: TRBJ1-1; d_gene: TRBD1; CDR3aa: CASSLTGQGYTEAFF; CDR3nt: TGTGCCAGCAGCTTAACGGGACAGGGCTACACTGAAGCTTTCTTT
abundance: NA; v_gene: TRBV24-1; j_gene: TRBJ2-7; d_gene: NA; CDR3aa: CATSGGHSGYEQYF; CDR3nt: TGTGCCACCAGTGGCGGTCACAGCGGCTACGAGCAGTACTTC
abundance: NA; v_gene: TRBV5-4; j_gene: TRBJ1-5; d_gene: NA; CDR3aa: CASSLDSQPQHF; CDR3nt: TGTGCCAGCAGCTTGGATAGTCAGCCCCAGCATTTT
abundance: NA; v_gene: TRBV4-1; j_gene: TRBJ2-1; d_gene: TRBD2; CDR3aa: CASISLSGGPYNEQFF; CDR3nt: TGCGCCAGCATCTCTTTGAGCGGGGGACCCTACAATGAGCAGTTCTTC
abundance: few; v_gene: TRBV20-1; j_gene: TRBJ1-5; d_gene: TRBD1; CDR3aa: CSAWDRGNQPQHF; CDR3nt: TGCAGTGCTTGGGACAGAGGCAATCAGCCCCAGCATTTT
abundance: NA; v_gene: TRBV10-3; j_gene: TRBJ2-1; d_gene: NA; CDR3aa: CAISEWQGTQPQFF; CDR3nt: TGTGCCATCAGTGAGTGGCAGGGAACACAACCTCAGTTCTTC
abundance: few; v_gene: TRBV20-1; j_gene: TRBJ2-3; d_gene: TRBD2; CDR3aa: CSAGPTSGSPDTQYF; CDR3nt: TGCAGTGCTGGACCGACTAGCGGGAGCCCAGATACGCAGTATTTT
abundance: NA; v_gene: TRBV20-1; j_gene: TRBJ1-2; d_gene: NA; CDR3aa: CSARARGAYGYTF; CDR3nt: TGCAGTGCTAGAGCCCGGGGGGCTTATGGCTACACCTTC
abundance: NA; v_gene: TRBV18; j_gene: TRBJ2-3; d_gene: TRBD2; CDR3aa: CASSPKASGSITDTQYF; CDR3nt: TGTGCCAGCTCACCTAAGGCTAGCGGATCTATTACAGATACGCAGTATTTT
abundance: NA; v_gene: TRBV6-2/TRBV6-3; j_gene: TRBJ2-3; d_gene: TRBD2; CDR3aa: CASSAGTSGLLTDTQYF; CDR3nt: TGTGCCAGCAGTGCCGGGACTAGCGGGTTGCTCACAGATACGCAGTATTTT
abundance: NA; v_gene: TRBV10-1; j_gene: TRBJ1-3; d_gene: NA; CDR3aa: CASTAGAAGNTIYF; CDR3nt: TGCGCCAGCACGGCAGGGGCTGCTGGAAACACCATATATTTT
abundance: NA; v_gene: TRBV20-1; j_gene: TRBJ2-3; d_gene: NA; CDR3aa: CSARDPGVEDTQYF; CDR3nt: TGCAGTGCTAGAGATCCGGGAGTGGAGGATACGCAGTATTTT
abundance: NA; v_gene: TRBV7-2; j_gene: TRBJ2-7; d_gene: NA; CDR3aa: CASSSSGTHYEQYF; CDR3nt: TGTGCCAGCAGCTCCTCCGGGACTCATTACGAGCAGTACTTC
abundance: few; v_gene: TRBV25-1; j_gene: TRBJ2-1; d_gene: NA; CDR3aa: CASSHRFGTDNEQFF; CDR3nt: TGTGCCAGCAGTCACCGCTTCGGGACGGACAATGAGCAGTTCTTC
abundance: NA; v_gene: TRBV7-9; j_gene: TRBJ2-2; d_gene: NA; CDR3aa: CASTMSMTGNTGELFF; CDR3nt: TGTGCCAGCACCATGTCGATGACAGGGAACACCGGGGAGCTGTTTTTT